The entry that follows covers one T cell receptor beta chain sequence. Its antigen remains unknown. Assay used: immunoSEQ multiplex PCR; TCRdb lists only in-frame clones, some missing. This sample has 60,000 to 85,000 clones; 88% occur once, and the top ten carry 4.8%. The data belong to a study of T cell responses to AZD1222 COVID-19 vaccine. This CDR3 contains 15 residues. After removal of 3 bases from V and 4 bases from J, the junction contained 2 bases not matched to a gene. CDR1 and CDR2 from the germline V gene are MDHEN and SYDVKM. Study outcomes and limitations: It was only a handful of AZD1222 recipients who were seropositive at baseline. Across the whole spike, CD4 TCRs peaked at regions 160-218 and 743-854. White British people made up most donors, females outnumbered males, and clonal diversity was possibly underestimated.

Sample: peripheral blood, taken 28 days after the second dose of the MenACWY control vaccine. The TCR sequence derives from an adult who received the MenACWY meningococcal vaccine as a control. The chain combines TRBV28 with TRBJ2-2, with 10 bases fitting TRBD2. CDR3 DNA: TGTGCCAGCAGTTTGTTAGCGGGAGGCACCGGGGAGCTGTTTTTT. It translates to CASSLLAGGTGELFF.